The next 31 T cell receptor beta chains were all read from a single sample in a study of blood T cell repertoires in COVID-19. Assay used: immunoSEQ multiplex PCR; TCRdb lists only in-frame clones, some missing. The table has 170,000 or so clones, about 83% seen once. Sequencing used peripheral blood. The receptors come from a young woman who had recovered from COVID-19.

The rearrangement joins TRBV19 to TRBJ1-3; 7 bases map to TRBD1. This CDR3 is 15 amino acids long. CDR1 and CDR2 (germline): LNHDA, SQIVND (reference sequence). The V and J ends lost 7 bases and 10 bases, in that order; junction bases with no gene match: 16. The CDR3 here is CASTPDGGGRGTIYF. Written as DNA, the CDR3 is TGTGCCAGTACCCCTGACGGAGGGGGCAGAGGGACCATATATTTT. The variable domain in full, completed from reference TRBV19 and TRBJ1-3, reads DGGITQSPKYLFRKEGQNVTLSCEQNLNHDAMYWYRQDPGQGLRLIYYSQIVNDFQKGDIAEGYSVSREKKESFPLTVTSAQKNPTAFYLCASTPDGGGRGTIYFGEGSWLTVV.

The V gene is TRBV6-5, the J gene TRBJ2-7; 10 bases match TRBD1. Unmatched junction bases numbered 5, after V lost 6 bases and J lost 6 bases. This CDR3 is built from 13 residues. Germline V gene data show CDR1 as MNHEY and CDR2 as SVGAGI. DNA of the CDR3: TGTGCCAGCAGGGGACAGGGGCTCGGCGAGCAGTACGTC. It encodes CASRGQGLGEQYV.

The chain has TRBV5-6 and TRBJ2-5; 8 bases match TRBD2. V was pared by 7 bases and J by 5 bases, with 7 bases of the junction left unmatched. CDR1 and CDR2 (germline): SGHDT, YYEEEE. The length of the CDR3 is 13 residues. The CDR3: CASQPAGGETQYF. The CDR3 coding sequence is TGTGCCAGCCAGCCGGCGGGGGGCGAGACCCAGTACTTC.

This chain links TRBV9 with TRBJ2-3; 8 bases fit TRBD2. This CDR3 has 16 amino acids. Germline CDR1 is SGDLS and CDR2 is YYNGEE. The ends lost 6 bases at V and 5 bases at J; junction bases unmatched: 14. The CDR3 loop is CASTLLGSGRRDTQYF. CDR3 coding DNA: TGTGCCAGCACCCTCCTGGGGAGCGGGAGAAGAGATACGCAGTATTTT.

The V call is TRBV6-5, the J call TRBJ1-3; D call uncertain. The CDR3 totals 14 residues. Germline values: CDR1 MNHEY, CDR2 SVGAGI. The germline V and J ends were trimmed by 2 bases and 1 base, with 6 bases remaining between them. In DNA form, the CDR3 reads TGTGCCAGCAGTTACCAGGAATCTGGAAACACCATATATTTT. Residues: CASSYQESGNTIYF.

The V gene is TRBV9, the J gene TRBJ1-1; possible D gene TRBD1, 6 bases. V was shortened by 0 bases and J by 5 bases, with 14 bases between the two germline ends. CDR1 SGDLS and CDR2 YYNGEE come from the germline V gene. The CDR3 totals 15 residues. Here the CDR3 reads CASSVAASQGTEAFF. For the CDR3, the DNA is TGTGCCAGCAGCGTAGCCGCCTCCCAGGGGACTGAAGCTTTCTTT.

The rearrangement links TRBV30 to TRBJ1-2; 8 positions match TRBD1. With 3 bases clipped from V and 4 bases from J, the junction kept 7 bases outside the gene matches. This CDR3 comprises 14 residues. The germline V gene has CDR1 GTSNPN and CDR2 SVGIG (reference sequence). DNA for the CDR3: TGTGCCTGGAGGCGGACAGGGTACGGCTATGGCTACACCTTC. Its protein product is CAWRRTGYGYGYTF.

The V and J genes are TRBV18 and TRBJ2-5; possibly TRBD1 for D (6 bases). The V gene's germline CDR1 is KGHSH and CDR2 LQKENI. V was pared by 6 bases and J by 5 bases, with 13 bases between. This CDR3 contains 13 residues. CDR3 sequence: CASSSRQGETQYF. The CDR3, as DNA: TGTGCCAGCTCGTCGCGGCAGGGGGAGACCCAGTACTTC.

The CDR3 loop reads CASSLGSVAGAGTQYF. CDR3 DNA: TGTGCCAGCAGCTTAGGCTCGGTAGCGGGGGCGGGTACGCAGTATTTT. The chain recombines TRBV7-8 with TRBJ2-3; 9 positions match TRBD2. With V trimmed by 1 base and J by 8 bases, 10 bases remained unmatched. Per germline, CDR1 SGHVS and CDR2 FQNEAQ. The CDR3 totals 16 residues.

J is TRBJ2-5 and V is TRBV19; TRBD2 matches at 8 bases. Germline CDR1 LNHDA, CDR2 SQIVND (reference sequence). The junction had 10 bases not matched to a gene; V was cut back by 5 bases and J by 5 bases. The CDR3 is 15 amino acids. The CDR3 loop is CASSPAGGGGETQYF. The CDR3, as DNA: TGTGCCAGTAGTCCGGCGGGGGGAGGGGGTGAGACCCAGTACTTC.

The chain has TRBV5-1 and TRBJ1-3, with a weak D call TRBD1 (6 bases). Trimming took 4 bases from V and 4 from J, leaving 18 bases between them. The CDR3 length is 16 residues. CDR1 and CDR2 (germline): SGHRS, YFSETQ. The CDR3 here is CASSPQTGNRGNTIYF. The CDR3 coding sequence is TGCGCCAGCAGCCCTCAAACAGGGAACAGAGGAAACACCATATATTTT.

The V gene is TRBV19, the J gene TRBJ1-1; TRBD1 might be the D (5 bases). Trimming left V 1 base short and J 1 base short, with 13 bases between. The CDR3 loop spans 16 amino acids. CDR1 is LNHDA, CDR2 SQIVND, per germline (reference sequence). The CDR3 loop is CASSIVGHFANTEAFF. Written as DNA, the CDR3 is TGTGCCAGTAGTATAGTTGGACACTTTGCGAACACTGAAGCTTTCTTT.

The V and J genes are TRBV6-2 or TRBV6-3 and TRBJ2-3; 10 nucleotides agree with TRBD1. Germline V gene lookup returns CDR1 MNHEY and CDR2 SVGEGT. This CDR3 spans 15 amino acids. Unmatched junction bases numbered 7, after V lost 4 bases and J lost 6 bases. CDR3 coding DNA: TGTGCCAGCAGTTCGCGGACAGGGGGGATGGATACGCAGTATTTT. Translation gives CASSSRTGGMDTQYF.

This chain links TRBV7-9 with TRBJ1-1; a weak D match, TRBD1 (5 bases). The germline V and J ends were trimmed by 10 bases and 2 bases, with 20 bases remaining between them. The CDR3 totals 15 residues. Germline V gives CDR1 SEHNR, CDR2 FQNEAQ (reference sequence). CDR3: CANTIPEGRNTEAFF. The CDR3 DNA is TGTGCCAACACGATCCCGGAGGGGAGAAACACTGAAGCTTTCTTT.

The chain recombines TRBV12-5 with TRBJ1-6; D might be TRBD1 (5 bases). This CDR3 is 16 amino acids long. V was shortened by 2 bases and J by 7 bases, with 15 bases between the two germline ends. Germline V gene data show CDR1 as LGHNT and CDR2 as FRNRAP. The CDR3 bases are TGTGCTAGTGGTTTGAGACTTGACAGATCAAATTCACCCCTCCACTTT. Translated, it gives CASGLRLDRSNSPLHF.

This rearrangement joins TRBV19 to TRBJ1-5, with 12 positions matching TRBD1. J gave up 7 bases and V 8 bases, and 12 bases lay outside the gene matches. Germline assignment: CDR1 LNHDA and CDR2 SQIVND (reference sequence). There are 16 residues in the CDR3. The CDR3 here is CASSLIGTGGEQPQHF. CDR3 DNA: TGTGCCAGTTCACTGATTGGGACAGGGGGCGAGCAGCCCCAGCATTTT.

About this clone itself: Other DNA sequences in the same sample also yield this CDR3. J is TRBJ2-3 and V is TRBV4-2; 9 positions agree with TRBD2. Unmatched junction bases numbered 5, after V lost 0 bases and J lost 4 bases. Germline CDR1 LGHNA, CDR2 YNFKEQ. The CDR3 consists of 16 residues. CDR3 loop: CASSQDRAGGSDTQYF. CDR3 in DNA: TGTGCCAGCAGCCAAGATAGAGCGGGAGGCTCAGATACGCAGTATTTT.

V usage is TRBV7-2 and J usage is TRBJ2-3, with D maybe TRBD1 (5 bases). V shed 5 bases and J shed 0 bases, with 9 bases lying between them. CDR3 length: 14 residues. Looked up from germline, CDR1 is SGHTA and CDR2 is FQGNSA. CDR3 DNA sequence: TGTGCCAGCAGCCCTGGACAAAGCACAGATACGCAGTATTTT. Translated: CASSPGQSTDTQYF.

The V call is TRBV11-2, the J call TRBJ2-7; D might be TRBD2 (5 bases). V lost 8 bases to trimming and J lost 5 bases, with 13 bases between them. The germline gives CDR1 SGHAT, CDR2 FQNNGV. This CDR3 is 12 amino acids long. The CDR3 protein is CASGDYRHEQYV. CDR3 DNA: TGTGCCAGCGGTGACTATAGACACGAGCAGTACGTC.

V is TRBV25-1 and J is TRBJ2-5; no reliable D call. The CDR3 loop spans 15 amino acids. Germline values: CDR1 MGHDK, CDR2 SYGVNS. V gave up 6 bases and J gave up 4 bases, with 18 bases separating them. The CDR3 sequence is CASSPQVAPGETQYF. The CDR3 region has the DNA TGTGCCAGCAGCCCCCAAGTAGCCCCTGGAGAGACCCAGTACTTC.

The CDR3 bases are TGTGCCAGCAGCCCGGGACTTCGGCGGGCTTTCCACTTT. Translation gives CASSPGLRRAFHF. The genes are TRBV3-1 (or the pseudogene TRBV3-2) and TRBJ1-6; D perhaps matches TRBD1 (5 bases). The ends were cut back, 4 bases at V and 17 bases at J, with 18 bases in the middle. CDR1 LGHDT and CDR2 YNNKEL come from the germline V gene (reference sequence). This CDR3 has 13 amino acids.

Details on this clone: Other DNA sequences in this sample translate to the same CDR3. The CDR3: CATSDPSGSSYNEQFF. CDR3 nucleotides: TGTGCCACCAGTGACCCAAGCGGGAGCTCCTACAATGAGCAGTTCTTC. The chain employs TRBV24-1 and TRBJ2-1; the match to TRBD2 covers 8 bases. The germline V gene has CDR1 KGHDR and CDR2 SFDVKD. With 4 bases clipped from V and 0 bases from J, the junction kept 4 bases outside the gene matches. This CDR3 comprises 16 residues.

The J gene is TRBJ2-7, the V gene TRBV5-1, with D maybe TRBD2 (5 bases). Trimming removed 0 bases from V and 5 bases from J, with 9 bases in between. This CDR3 has 13 amino acids. Germline V CDR1 and CDR2: SGHRS, YFSETQ. The CDR3 bases are TGCGCCAGCAGCTTGGTTACTAGACACGAGCAGTACTTC. Translated: CASSLVTRHEQYF.

J is TRBJ2-3 and V is TRBV4-3; TRBD1 is a possible D gene (6 bases). The length of the CDR3 is 15 residues. In germline, CDR1 is LGHNA, CDR2 YSLEER. The V and J ends lost 8 bases and 3 bases respectively, with 18 bases between them. DNA for the CDR3: TGCGCCAGCTCGGAAACAGGGTTGTCGACAGATACGCAGTATTTT. Protein sequence: CASSETGLSTDTQYF.

The chain combines TRBV5-5 with TRBJ2-3; TRBD2 is a possible D gene (5 bases). Trimming shortened V by 4 bases and J by 2 bases, and 8 bases separated the two germline ends. The germline CDR1 and CDR2 sequences are SGHKS and YYEKEE (reference sequence). This CDR3 has 13 residues. CDR3 region: CASSPTTTDTQYF. For the CDR3, the DNA is TGTGCCAGCAGCCCGACTACCACAGATACGCAGTATTTT. Variable domain in full (rest from reference TRBV5-5 and TRBJ2-3): DAGVTQSPTHLIKTRGQQVTLRCSPISGHKSVSWYQQVLGQGPQFIFQYYEKEERGRGNFPDRFSARQFPNYSSELNVNALLLGDSALYLCASSPTTTDTQYFGPGTRLTVL.

The genes are TRBV4-3 and TRBJ2-2; the match to TRBD2 covers 11 bases. The ends lost 2 bases at V and 5 bases at J; junction bases unmatched: 4. The length of the CDR3 is 16 residues. Germline lookup yields CDR1 LGHNA and CDR2 YSLEER. The CDR3 loop reads CASSQTSGGPTGELFF. For the CDR3, the DNA is TGCGCCAGCAGCCAAACTAGCGGGGGCCCTACCGGGGAGCTGTTTTTT.

The CDR3 DNA follows: TGTGCCAGCGGGGGGACAGTGAACTACAATGAGCAGTTCTTC. Its protein is CASGGTVNYNEQFF. The chain uses TRBV2 and TRBJ2-1, with D possibly matching TRBD1 (7 bases). The V gene's germline CDR1 is SNHLY and CDR2 FYNNEI. This CDR3 contains 14 residues. The V gene lost 8 bases and the J gene lost 3 bases, with 14 bases spanning the gap.

This chain joins TRBV5-6 and TRBJ2-7; 9 bases fit TRBD1. This CDR3 has 14 amino acids. With V trimmed by 0 bases and J by 9 bases, 7 bases remained unmatched. Per germline, CDR1 SGHDT and CDR2 YYEEEE. The chain's CDR3 is CASSLATGGRRQYF. The CDR3, as DNA: TGTGCCAGCAGCTTGGCGACAGGGGGGAGGCGGCAGTACTTC.

This chain uses TRBV4-3 with TRBJ1-1; perhaps TRBD1 as D (5 bases). There are 14 residues in the CDR3. Germline CDR1 and CDR2: LGHNA and YSLEER. V lost 6 bases to trimming and J lost 3 bases, with 14 bases between them. CDR3 sequence (DNA): TGCGCCAGCAGTCCCCAGGAAGGGGACACTGAAGCTTTCTTT. This translates into CASSPQEGDTEAFF.

The chain employs TRBV7-2 and TRBJ2-3; TRBD2 aligns across 8 bases. CDR3 length: 16 amino acids. CDR1 and CDR2 from the germline V gene are SGHTA and FQGNSA. The trim removed 2 bases at V and 1 base at J, leaving 5 bases unmatched. As DNA, the CDR3 is TGTGCCAGCAGCTTAAAACAAGCGGGAGGCACAGATACGCAGTATTTT. As protein: CASSLKQAGGTDTQYF.

The chain is built from TRBV5-1 and TRBJ1-1; TRBD1 matches 9 bases. With 3 bases clipped from V and 1 base from J, the junction kept 10 bases outside the gene matches. Looked up from germline, CDR1 is SGHRS and CDR2 is YFSETQ. This CDR3 has 17 residues. The CDR3 sequence: CASSSYRDRVRNTEAFF. DNA for the CDR3: TGCGCCAGCAGCTCATACAGGGACAGGGTCCGGAACACTGAAGCTTTCTTT.